This is a list of T cell receptor beta chains from one sample in a study of blood T cell repertoires in COVID-19. Assay used: immunoSEQ multiplex PCR; TCRdb lists only in-frame clones, some missing. The repertoire has 80,000 to 95,000 clones, 86% of them found once; the top ten carry 20% to 25%. Sequencing was done on a sample of peripheral blood. The receptors here all came from a woman older than 75 in a cohort sampled during active or convalescent COVID-19. Both conserved end residues are part of each CDR3. Fields, in order: J gene, clone size, V gene, D gene, CDR3 protein, CDR3 DNA. D genes are given only for firm matches. A row's size may be missing; if present it is once, few, many or a size class.

J: TRBJ1-4
size: .
V: TRBV6-6
D: TRBD1
CDR3: CASSYPPGTGNEKLFF
DNA: TGTGCCAGCAGTTACCCTCCTGGGACAGGGAATGAAAAACTGTTTTTT

J: TRBJ1-5
size: .
V: TRBV24-1
D: .
CDR3: CATSDFLTFQPQHF
DNA: TGTGCCACCAGTGATTTCTTGACATTTCAGCCCCAGCATTTT

J: TRBJ2-3
size: .
V: TRBV9
D: .
CDR3: CASSPPGTHSTQYF
DNA: TGTGCCAGCAGCCCTCCCGGGACTCACTCCACGCAGTATTTT

J: TRBJ1-4
size: .
V: TRBV9
D: .
CDR3: CASSVAGSTNEKLFF
DNA: TGTGCCAGCAGCGTAGCGGGGTCAACTAATGAAAAACTGTTTTTT

J: TRBJ1-1
size: .
V: TRBV6-5
D: .
CDR3: CASTLLQGPTEAFF
DNA: TGTGCCAGCACCCTTTTACAGGGTCCCACTGAAGCTTTCTTT

J: TRBJ2-3
size: .
V: TRBV3-1/TRBV3-2
D: TRBD2
CDR3: CASSLRTSLSTDTQYF
DNA: TGTGCCAGCAGCCTCCGGACTAGCCTTAGCACAGATACGCAGTATTTT

J: TRBJ2-4
size: .
V: TRBV5-1
D: .
CDR3: CASFPAGEDIQYF
DNA: TGCGCCAGCTTTCCGGCCGGGGAGGACATTCAGTACTTC

J: TRBJ2-3
size: .
V: TRBV5-1
D: .
CDR3: CASSSSGGAADTQYF
DNA: TGCGCCAGCAGCTCGTCAGGTGGGGCGGCAGATACGCAGTATTTT

J: TRBJ1-1
size: .
V: TRBV5-1
D: .
CDR3: CASSESDARTEAFF
DNA: TGCGCCAGCAGCGAGTCAGACGCGAGGACTGAAGCTTTCTTT

J: TRBJ1-3
size: .
V: TRBV30
D: .
CDR3: CAWSTGQNGNTIYF
DNA: TGTGCCTGGAGTACAGGGCAGAATGGAAACACCATATATTTT

J: TRBJ2-5
size: .
V: TRBV24-1
D: TRBD2
CDR3: CATSGLAKETQYF
DNA: TGTGCCACCAGTGGACTAGCGAAAGAGACCCAGTACTTC

J: TRBJ2-7
size: .
V: TRBV5-1
D: .
CDR3: CASSLQGFLEQYF
DNA: TGCGCCAGCAGCTTACAGGGTTTCCTCGAGCAGTACTTC

J: TRBJ2-1
size: .
V: TRBV19
D: .
CDR3: CASSIVRGTDEQFF
DNA: TGTGCCAGTAGTATAGTCCGAGGTACCGATGAGCAGTTCTTC

J: TRBJ2-7
size: .
V: TRBV5-1
D: TRBD1
CDR3: CASSPGTGLTYEQYF
DNA: TGCGCCAGCAGCCCAGGGACAGGCTTAACCTACGAGCAGTACTTC

J: TRBJ1-1
size: medium-sized
V: TRBV2
D: TRBD1
CDR3: CANKGQKNTEAFF
DNA: TGTGCCAATAAGGGACAGAAGAACACTGAAGCTTTCTTT

J: TRBJ1-2
size: .
V: TRBV5-1
D: TRBD1
CDR3: CASSPGQGQVGYGYTF
DNA: TGCGCCAGCAGCCCGGGACAGGGACAAGTTGGCTATGGCTACACCTTC

J: TRBJ1-1
size: few
V: TRBV29-1
D: .
CDR3: CSVGLENTEAFF
DNA: TGCAGCGTTGGTTTAGAGAACACTGAAGCTTTCTTT

J: TRBJ1-6
size: .
V: TRBV3-1/TRBV3-2
D: .
CDR3: CASSQEQFSPLHF
DNA: TGTGCCAGCAGCCAAGAACAGTTTTCACCCCTCCACTTT

J: TRBJ1-3
size: .
V: TRBV30
D: .
CDR3: CAWRGRGIGNTIYF
DNA: TGTGCCTGGAGGGGTAGGGGCATTGGAAACACCATATATTTT

J: TRBJ1-2
size: .
V: TRBV5-1
D: .
CDR3: CASSFDSLTNYGYTF
DNA: TGCGCCAGCAGCTTTGACAGTCTTACTAACTATGGCTACACCTTC

J: TRBJ2-5
size: .
V: TRBV25-1
D: TRBD2
CDR3: CASSDFSGLQETQYF
DNA: TGTGCCAGCAGTGACTTTAGCGGGCTCCAAGAGACCCAGTACTTC

J: TRBJ1-2
size: once
V: TRBV9
D: .
CDR3: CASSPQAGSYGYTF
DNA: TGTGCCAGCAGCCCCCAGGCAGGGTCCTATGGCTACACCTTC

J: TRBJ1-3
size: few
V: TRBV5-1
D: .
CDR3: CASSLGDSGNTIYF
DNA: TGCGCCAGCAGCTTAGGAGATTCTGGAAACACCATATATTTT

J: TRBJ2-4
size: once
V: TRBV11-2
D: .
CDR3: CASSLDLLAKNIQYF
DNA: TGTGCCAGCAGCTTAGATCTACTAGCCAAAAACATTCAGTACTTC

J: TRBJ1-5
size: few
V: TRBV7-2
D: .
CDR3: CASSSQTGQPQHF
DNA: TGTGCCAGCAGCTCGCAAACGGGTCAGCCCCAGCATTTT

J: TRBJ1-5
size: .
V: TRBV28
D: TRBD1
CDR3: CASSPPDRPRLNQPQHF
DNA: TGTGCCAGCAGTCCGCCGGACAGGCCGCGCTTAAATCAGCCCCAGCATTTT

J: TRBJ1-5
size: .
V: TRBV27
D: .
CDR3: CASSYPGQPQHF
DNA: TGTGCCAGCAGTTATCCGGGTCAGCCCCAGCATTTT

J: TRBJ1-1
size: .
V: TRBV11-2
D: .
CDR3: CASSLDRGGLAFF
DNA: TGTGCCAGCAGCTTAGATCGTGGAGGTCTGGCTTTCTTT

J: TRBJ2-2
size: .
V: TRBV11-3
D: .
CDR3: CASSLGQNTGELFF
DNA: TGTGCCAGCAGCTTAGGTCAGAACACCGGGGAGCTGTTTTTT

J: TRBJ1-4
size: .
V: TRBV5-1
D: .
CDR3: CASSLAVANEKLFF
DNA: TGCGCCAGCAGCTTGGCGGTGGCTAATGAAAAACTGTTTTTT

J: TRBJ2-2
size: .
V: TRBV19
D: TRBD2
CDR3: CASRNSGTPNTGELFF
DNA: TGTGCCAGTAGGAATAGCGGGACCCCGAACACCGGGGAGCTGTTTTTT

J: TRBJ1-2
size: .
V: TRBV2
D: .
CDR3: CASSEGAGYGYTF
DNA: TGTGCCAGCAGTGAGGGGGCGGGCTATGGCTACACCTTC

J: TRBJ2-2
size: .
V: TRBV7-9
D: .
CDR3: CASSLGGGSGELFF
DNA: TGTGCCAGCAGCTTAGGAGGAGGGAGCGGGGAGCTGTTTTTT

J: TRBJ1-5
size: .
V: TRBV28
D: TRBD1
CDR3: CAGQAYSNQPQHF
DNA: TGTGCCGGACAGGCTTATAGCAATCAGCCCCAGCATTTT

J: TRBJ1-2
size: .
V: TRBV5-4
D: TRBD1
CDR3: CASSFGTGIFYGYTF
DNA: TGTGCCAGCAGCTTCGGGACAGGGATATTCTATGGCTACACCTTC

J: TRBJ2-3
size: .
V: TRBV11-2
D: TRBD1
CDR3: CASRPGQGIPTDTQYF
DNA: TGTGCCAGCAGGCCGGGACAGGGGATTCCCACAGATACGCAGTATTTT

J: TRBJ1-2
size: .
V: TRBV6-5
D: .
CDR3: CASSYSRGYGYTF
DNA: TGTGCCAGCAGTTACTCTCGGGGCTATGGCTACACCTTC

J: TRBJ2-7
size: few
V: TRBV19
D: .
CDR3: CASSIGPGYLNSYEQYF
DNA: TGTGCCAGTAGTATAGGACCGGGGTATCTTAACTCCTACGAGCAGTACTTC

J: TRBJ2-1
size: once
V: TRBV7-6
D: TRBD2
CDR3: CASSLSYSGRDNEQFF
DNA: TGTGCCAGCAGCTTATCCTATAGCGGGAGGGACAATGAGCAGTTCTTC

J: TRBJ2-2
size: .
V: TRBV2
D: .
CDR3: CASSPPSHANTGELFF
DNA: TGTGCCAGCAGTCCCCCGAGCCACGCGAACACCGGGGAGCTGTTTTTT

J: TRBJ1-2
size: .
V: TRBV4-1
D: .
CDR3: CASSQVSGFGYGYTF
DNA: TGCGCCAGCAGCCAAGTCTCGGGTTTCGGTTATGGCTACACCTTC

J: TRBJ1-5
size: few
V: TRBV18
D: .
CDR3: CASSPKTGPNQPQHF
DNA: TGTGCCAGCTCACCCAAAACAGGGCCCAATCAGCCCCAGCATTTT

J: TRBJ1-1
size: .
V: TRBV12-5
D: .
CDR3: CASASTAYTEAFF
DNA: TGTGCTAGTGCCTCGACAGCTTACACTGAAGCTTTCTTT

J: TRBJ1-5
size: .
V: TRBV6-5
D: .
CDR3: CASSPLNSNQPQHF
DNA: TGTGCCAGCAGTCCCCTTAATAGCAATCAGCCCCAGCATTTT

J: TRBJ2-3
size: .
V: TRBV9
D: TRBD2
CDR3: CASSVPGLAGGSTDTQYF
DNA: TGTGCCAGCAGCGTTCCGGGACTAGCGGGAGGCAGCACAGATACGCAGTATTTT